In this sample, the clone carrying this T cell receptor beta chain turned up many times. The antigen is not known. TCRdb reprocessed the reads via MiXCR and lists one record per CDR3 protein. The sample carries 150,000 to 200,000 distinct CDR3 sequences, over 25% recorded once. The data originate from a study of T cell repertoires in cytomegalovirus infection. General study points: Identification of carriers of CMV plus the relevant HLA was achieved through cumulative public TCR beta family frequency.

Specimen: PBMCs. The sequence was obtained from a human donor in good health (CMV status not recorded). Some clones in this sample may be carry-over from other donors' samples.

Written as DNA, the CDR3 is TGTGCCAGCAGCTTGGGGGGGGCCGATGAGACCCAGTACTTC. Its protein is CASSLGGADETQYF. V usage is TRBV7-8 and J usage is TRBJ2-5; possible D gene TRBD2, 7 bases. Trimming removed 3 bases from V and 5 bases from J, with 13 bases in between. Looked up from germline, CDR1 is SGHVS and CDR2 is FQNEAQ. This CDR3 has 14 amino acids.